This T cell receptor (beta chain) emerged from a study of cytomegalovirus exposure and HLA in healthy donors. For the study at large: The early release's HLA-typed donors yielded 80 million to 95 million unique TCRs.

General study points: The only immune exposure information that was available was CMV serostatus. Most TCR sequences were seen very rarely across donors, but some public TCRs occurred in many. According to the study, some 160 TCR beta chains were cytomegalovirus-associated.

The PCR had 60 Vbeta and 13 Jbeta primers. The method was immunoSEQ multiplex PCR; TCRdb's version includes in-frame clones alone and lacks a portion of them. The sample carries roughly 140,000 clones, about 82% recorded once. As to this clone: The target antigen is unknown.

V shed 2 bases and J shed 3 bases, with 13 bases lying between them. Germline CDR1 reads SNHLY; CDR2 reads FYNNEI. The CDR3 covers 15 residues. The rearrangement joins TRBV2 to TRBJ1-1, with a possible D match to TRBD1 (5 bases). Sequencing was done on a sample of PBMCs. This receptor was identified in a male donor in good health and CMV-seronegative. In DNA, the CDR3 is TGTGCCAGCAGTGAATTGGGGGGTGGGGACACTGAAGCTTTCTTT. Translating gives CASSELGGGDTEAFF. The full variable domain, in which reference TRBV2 and TRBJ1-1 provide the parts outside the CDR3, is EPEVTQTPSHQVTQMGQEVILRCVPISNHLYFYWYRQILGQKVEFLVSFYNNEISEKSEIFDDQFSVERPDGSNFTLKIRSTKLEDSAMYFCASSELGGGDTEAFFGQGTRLTVV.